Below, 18 T cell receptor beta chains from the same sample are listed, as sequenced in a study of blood T cell repertoires in COVID-19. The method was immunoSEQ multiplex PCR; TCRdb's version includes in-frame clones alone and lacks a portion of them. The sample holds 200,000 to 250,000 clones, about nine tenths seen once. The specimen sequenced was peripheral blood. Every receptor here comes from a woman aged 60 to 75 with acute or convalescent COVID-19.

The V and J genes are TRBV5-1 and TRBJ2-3; 10 bases fit TRBD2. Per germline, CDR1 SGHRS and CDR2 YFSETQ. The V segment lost 9 bases and the J segment 3 bases; nucleotides outside the gene matches: 7. The CDR3 sequence is 14 residues long. The CDR3 bases are TGCGCCACCAAAGCGGGAGGGCCTACAGATACGCAGTATTTT. Encoded protein: CATKAGGPTDTQYF.

The gene calls are TRBV7-2 and TRBJ2-7; no clear D. The V gene's germline CDR1 is SGHTA and CDR2 FQGNSA. The V and J ends lost 1 base and 0 bases respectively, with 7 bases between them. CDR3 length: 14 amino acids. The CDR3 region has the DNA TGTGCCAGCAGCTTAGAGCCACCCTCCTACGAGCAGTACTTC. Protein sequence: CASSLEPPSYEQYF. Variable domain in full (rest from reference TRBV7-2 and TRBJ2-7): GAGVSQSPSNKVTEKGKDVELRCDPISGHTALYWYRQSLGQGLEFLIYFQGNSAPDKSGLPSDRFSAERTGGSVSTLTIQRTQQEDSAVYLCASSLEPPSYEQYFGPGTRLTVT.

V and J are TRBV4-2 and TRBJ2-2, with D perhaps matching TRBD2 (7 bases). Germline V lookup: CDR1 LGHNA, CDR2 YNFKEQ. The CDR3 consists of 16 residues. Trimming removed 4 bases from V and 4 bases from J, with 16 bases in between. The CDR3 DNA reads TGTGCCAGCAGCCCTTCCGGGGGGCCCACCACCGGGGAGCTGTTTTTT. Translation: CASSPSGGPTTGELFF.

The CDR3 DNA reads as TGTGCCAGCAGACCCACCCTCAGCGGGAGGGGGGCTGAGCAGTTCTTC. Protein product: CASRPTLSGRGAEQFF. This sequence joins TRBV28 and TRBJ2-1; TRBD2 aligns across 10 bases. Germline V gene data show CDR1 as MDHEN and CDR2 as SYDVKM. The CDR3 is made up of 16 amino acids. V was pared by 6 bases and J by 9 bases, with 14 bases of the junction left unmatched. The whole variable domain, remainder taken from reference TRBV28 and TRBJ2-1, is DVKVTQSSRYLVKRTGEKVFLECVQDMDHENMFWYRQDPGLGLRLIYFSYDVKMKEKGDIPEGYSVSREKKERFSLILESASTNQTSMYLCASRPTLSGRGAEQFFGPGTRLTVL.

The chain recombines TRBV7-3 with TRBJ1-1; a possible D gene is TRBD1 (5 bases). The CDR3 is made up of 15 amino acids. Germline V CDR1 and CDR2: SGHTA, FQGTGA. Trimming stripped 4 bases from V and 5 bases from J, with 17 bases between. The CDR3 sequence: CASSSEGQGWTEAFF. The DNA for the CDR3 is TGTGCCAGCAGCTCCGAAGGCCAGGGATGGACTGAAGCTTTCTTT.

This clone appeared a single time. V usage is TRBV19 and J usage is TRBJ1-6; the D gene is possibly TRBD1 (5 bases). V shed 4 bases and J shed 3 bases, with 16 bases lying between them. Germline V CDR1 and CDR2: LNHDA, SQIVND (reference sequence). The CDR3 has 17 residues. The CDR3 loop reads CASSRGREGIYNSPLHF. The CDR3 bases are TGTGCCAGTAGTAGGGGCAGGGAGGGAATCTATAATTCACCCCTCCACTTT. Full variable domain (outside the CDR3, taken from reference TRBV19 and TRBJ1-6): DGGITQSPKYLFRKEGQNVTLSCEQNLNHDAMYWYRQDPGQGLRLIYYSQIVNDFQKGDIAEGYSVSREKKESFPLTVTSAQKNPTAFYLCASSRGREGIYNSPLHFGNGTRLTVT.

The V gene is TRBV6-5, the J gene TRBJ1-5; 7 nucleotides agree with TRBD1. Germline V gene lookup returns CDR1 MNHEY and CDR2 SVGAGI. The CDR3 runs to 15 residues. Trimming at V came to 6 bases and at J to 6 bases, leaving 11 bases not matched to a gene. The CDR3, as DNA: TGTGCCAGCAGCCAGGCGCAGGGGGACGGTCAGCCCCAGCATTTT. Encoded protein: CASSQAQGDGQPQHF.

The chain carries TRBV6-1 and TRBJ1-1; D ambiguous. This CDR3 is 13 amino acids long. Germline lookup yields CDR1 MNHNS and CDR2 SASEGT. V was shortened by 0 bases and J by 5 bases, with 7 bases between the two germline ends. CDR3 DNA: TGTGCCAGCAGTGAAGCGGGCAAGACTGAAGCTTTCTTT. Its translation: CASSEAGKTEAFF.

The chain uses TRBV2 and TRBJ1-6; D unresolved. This CDR3 comprises 16 residues. V lost 4 bases, J lost 0 bases, and 10 bases lay in between. Looked up from germline, CDR1 is SNHLY and CDR2 is FYNNEI. The CDR3 nucleotides read TGTGCCAGCAGTGGGGCAGAAAGCTCCTATAATTCACCCCTCCACTTT. Protein product: CASSGAESSYNSPLHF.

J is TRBJ2-7 and V is TRBV25-1, with 10 nucleotides matching TRBD2. The CDR3 length is 15 residues. CDR1 is MGHDK, CDR2 SYGVNS, per germline. The V and J ends lost 3 bases and 3 bases, in that order; junction bases with no gene match: 5. The CDR3 loop is CASSESSGRIYEQYF. As DNA, the CDR3 is TGTGCCAGCAGTGAGTCTAGCGGGAGAATCTACGAGCAGTACTTC.

This chain uses TRBV19 with TRBJ1-4; tentatively, D is TRBD1 (6 bases). The CDR3 is 14 residues long. The germline V gene encodes CDR1 LNHDA and CDR2 SQIVND (reference sequence). V lost 5 bases and J lost 7, with 14 bases in between. The DNA for the CDR3 is TGTGCCAGTAGTTTGTTAGGACAGCCTGAAAAACTGTTTTTT. It translates to CASSLLGQPEKLFF.

The rearrangement joins TRBV7-9 to TRBJ1-1, with TRBD1 matching over 8 bases. Germline CDR1 is SEHNR and CDR2 is FQNEAQ (reference sequence). The CDR3 has 12 residues. The ends lost 6 bases at V and 8 bases at J; junction bases unmatched: 5. For the CDR3, the DNA is TGTGCCAGCAGGGGGGACAGGCCGGAAGCTTTCTTT. Protein: CASRGDRPEAFF.

The genes are TRBV11-2 and TRBJ1-5; D call uncertain. V shed 1 base and J shed 1 base, with 2 bases lying between them. Germline assignment: CDR1 SGHAT and CDR2 FQNNGV. CDR3 size: 13 residues. In nucleotides, the CDR3 is TGTGCCAGCAGCTTAGTAAGCAATCAGCCCCAGCATTTT. This encodes CASSLVSNQPQHF.

This clone showed up many times. The chain uses TRBV11-2 and TRBJ1-2, with TRBD1 matching over 9 bases. Looked up from germline, CDR1 is SGHAT and CDR2 is FQNNGV. J was trimmed by 1 base and V by 6 bases; bases with no gene match: 3. This CDR3 region has 14 residues. In DNA form, the CDR3 reads TGTGCCAGCAGGGGGACAGGGCTTAACTATGGCTACACCTTC. The encoded protein is CASRGTGLNYGYTF.

For the CDR3, the DNA is TGTGCCAGCACCCGTGGTATGGTAGCGGGGTTTCCCTACGAGCAGTACTTC. Protein: CASTRGMVAGFPYEQYF. V is TRBV7-2 and J is TRBJ2-7; TRBD2 matches 8 bases. This CDR3 spans 17 amino acids. Germline V gene sequence: CDR1 SGHTA, CDR2 FQGNSA. V lost 7 bases and J lost 2; bases outside the gene matches: 16.

This chain links TRBV4-2 with TRBJ1-3, with 11 positions matching TRBD1. The ends lost 6 bases at V and 6 bases at J; junction bases unmatched: 7. The CDR3 extends over 15 amino acids. CDR1 LGHNA and CDR2 YNFKEQ come from the germline V gene. CDR3 nucleotide sequence: TGTGCCAGCAGTGGTCCGGGACAGGGGGAAAACACCATATATTTT. It translates to CASSGPGQGENTIYF.

The rearrangement uses TRBV6-5 and TRBJ1-1; D uncertain. The CDR3 runs 12 residues. In germline, CDR1 is MNHEY, CDR2 SVGAGI. With 6 bases removed from V and 3 bases from J, the gap between germline ends came to 8 bases. The CDR3 region has the DNA TGTGCCAGCAGCTCGGGGTACACTGAAGCTTTCTTT. Translation: CASSSGYTEAFF.

The V and J genes are TRBV7-2 and TRBJ2-3, with TRBD1 as a possible D gene (5 bases). Trimming removed 4 bases at V and 3 bases at J, with 20 bases between. The CDR3 length is 17 residues. CDR1 is SGHTA and CDR2 is FQGNSA in the germline V gene. The CDR3 sequence: CASSSRRGASATDTQYF. The DNA of the CDR3 is TGTGCCAGCAGCTCACGAAGGGGCGCGTCAGCGACAGATACGCAGTATTTT.